Listed here are 5 T cell receptor beta chains from one sample, sequenced in a study of T cell changes during pregnancy in multiple sclerosis. Method: immunoSEQ multiplex PCR; TCRdb's copy keeps in-frame clones and lacks some. The table shows 30,000 to 40,000 clones, with approximately 90% occurring only once. The source material was CD8+ T cells from peripheral blood mononuclear cells, sampled in the first trimester of pregnancy. The receptors shown here come from a female donor with multiple sclerosis, enrolled in a pregnancy study.

The rearrangement uses TRBV7-8 and TRBJ1-4; weak D call: TRBD1 (6 bases). The CDR3 sequence is 15 residues long. Trimming removed 5 bases from V and 2 bases from J, with 12 bases in between. CDR1 is SGHVS, CDR2 FQNEAQ, per germline. For the CDR3, the DNA is TGTGCCAGCAGCACCTACAGGGTTACTAATGAAAAACTGTTTTTT. Protein: CASSTYRVTNEKLFF.

V is TRBV9 and J is TRBJ1-4, with TRBD1 as a possible D gene (6 bases). The CDR3 has 15 residues. The germline V gene has CDR1 SGDLS and CDR2 YYNGEE. The V and J ends lost 3 bases and 7 bases respectively, with 16 bases between them. The CDR3 DNA follows: TGTGCCAGCAGCGCTTGGGGGGGCGCGGGTGAAAAACTGTTTTTT. Translating it yields CASSAWGGAGEKLFF.

The gene calls are TRBV10-3 and TRBJ2-1, with 12 bases matching TRBD1. The CDR3 has 16 residues. The trim removed 1 base at V and 7 bases at J, leaving 5 bases unmatched. Germline loops: CDR1 ENHRY, CDR2 SYGVKD. CDR3 bases: TGTGCCATCAGTGAGTGGGGACAGGGGGCGGGGAATGAGCAGTTCTTC. Protein product: CAISEWGQGAGNEQFF.

V usage is TRBV11-2 and J usage is TRBJ1-4, with TRBD1 matching over 7 bases. CDR1 and CDR2 from the germline V gene are SGHAT and FQNNGV. This CDR3 region has 15 residues. V dropped 7 bases and J dropped 0; count of bases not matched to a gene: 5. CDR3 nucleotide sequence: TGTGCCAGCACGTTAACAGGGGCAACTAATGAAAAACTGTTTTTT. Translation gives CASTLTGATNEKLFF.

The chain employs TRBV7-9 and TRBJ2-7; TRBD1 aligns across 9 bases. Germline CDR1 SEHNR, CDR2 FQNEAQ (reference sequence). The CDR3 is 14 residues long. Trimming cost V 1 base and J 6 bases; bases outside gene matches: 4. The DNA for the CDR3 is TGTGCCAGCAGCTTAGTACAGGGGGCGAGCGAGCAGTACTTC. It specifies CASSLVQGASEQYF.